These T cell receptor beta chains were read from a single sample in a study of OX40 agonist ivuxolimab in advanced cancers. Some clones are missing from TCRdb's copy, which holds only in-frame ones; the method was immunoSEQ multiplex PCR. The sample lists 98,000 or so clones; 85% to 90% were seen once. The sample here was CD4+ or CD8+ T cells sorted from blood, taken in a trial of the OX40 agonist ivuxolimab. The receptors were sampled from an adult with an advanced solid tumor such as melanoma, head and neck, liver or kidney cancer. The CDR3 runs from the conserved cysteine through the conserved F or W. D genes are given only for firm matches. Clone size is given for some rows only: seen once, a few or many times, or a class if the clone is expanded.

j_call,v_call,clone_size,d_call,cdr3_nt,cdr3_aa
TRBJ2-1,TRBV14,NA,TRBD1,TGTGCCAGCAGCCACGGACAGGGAATCCCCTACAATGAGCAGTTCTTC,CASSHGQGIPYNEQFF
TRBJ1-3,TRBV19,NA,NA,TGTGCCAGTAGTATGGGCGGCGGAAACACCATATATTTT,CASSMGGGNTIYF
TRBJ1-1,TRBV19,NA,TRBD1,TGTGCCAGTAGTGGAGGGGACAGGGGGTTTATCACTGAAGCTTTCTTT,CASSGGDRGFITEAFF
TRBJ1-1,TRBV29-1,NA,TRBD1,TGCAGCGGACAACGAACAGGGACAGGGCGGAACACTGAAGCTTTCTTT,CSGQRTGTGRNTEAFF
TRBJ1-5,TRBV7-9,NA,NA,TGTGCCAGCAGCTCCCGACAGGGCAATCAGCCCCAGCATTTT,CASSSRQGNQPQHF
TRBJ2-1,TRBV30,few,NA,TGTGCCTGGAAGAGGAGTAGCTCCTACAATGAGCAGTTCTTC,CAWKRSSSYNEQFF
TRBJ2-2,TRBV18,NA,TRBD1,TGTGCCAGCTCTGAGCTCCGGGACAGATCATCCGCGAACACCGGGGAGCTGTTTTTT,CASSELRDRSSANTGELFF
TRBJ1-5,TRBV6-5,NA,NA,TGTGCCAGCAGCCAGCAAGTCGGGGCGGGGCCCCAGCATTTT,CASSQQVGAGPQHF
TRBJ1-1,TRBV11-3,NA,NA,TGTGCCAGCAGCCCGTCCAGGGAATATCCTGAAGCTTTCTTT,CASSPSREYPEAFF
TRBJ2-1,TRBV28,NA,NA,TGTGCCAGCAGCTCCTCCGGGAGTCAAGGGTTCTTC,CASSSSGSQGFF
TRBJ1-1,TRBV7-2,NA,NA,TGTGCCAGCAGCGCCGGGACAATGAACACTGAAGCTTTCTTT,CASSAGTMNTEAFF
TRBJ2-3,TRBV2,NA,NA,TGTGCCAGCAGGCGACGGGCAGATACGCAGTATTTT,CASRRRADTQYF
TRBJ2-7,TRBV19,few,TRBD2,TGTGCCAGTAGTGGGCTAGCGGCCTACGAGCAGTACTTC,CASSGLAAYEQYF
TRBJ1-1,TRBV11-2,NA,NA,TGTGCCAGCAGCTTAGGTTCCTTCGCAGACACTGAAGCTTTCTTT,CASSLGSFADTEAFF
TRBJ2-7,TRBV4-2,NA,TRBD1,TGTGCCAGCAGCCAAGGGACAGGGACCTACGAGCAGTACTTC,CASSQGTGTYEQYF
TRBJ2-2,TRBV4-2,NA,TRBD1,TGTGCCAGCAGCCATAGAAGGGACAGCTACACCGGGGAGCTGTTTTTT,CASSHRRDSYTGELFF
TRBJ2-1,TRBV15,NA,NA,TGTGCCACCAGCAGAGATACTAGCTCCTACAATGAGCAGTTCTTC,CATSRDTSSYNEQFF
TRBJ1-4,TRBV28,NA,NA,TGTGCCAGCAGTTTGGGAGGGCGCCGGGAAAAACTGTTTTTT,CASSLGGRREKLFF
TRBJ1-1,TRBV30,NA,NA,TGTGCCTGGACGTTAAGTCGGGGGGCTGGCACTGAAGCTTTCTTT,CAWTLSRGAGTEAFF
TRBJ1-2,TRBV6-6,once,NA,TGTGCCAGCAGATTACAGGTCGGCTCTGGCTACACCTTC,CASRLQVGSGYTF
TRBJ2-6,TRBV4-1,NA,TRBD1,TGCGCCAGCAGCGCGGGACAGGGGAGTGGGGCCAACGTCCTGACTTTC,CASSAGQGSGANVLTF
TRBJ1-1,TRBV29-1,NA,NA,TGCAGCGTTGAGATAAATCCCGGGCACACTGAAGCTTTCTTT,CSVEINPGHTEAFF
TRBJ1-5,TRBV7-9,NA,TRBD1,TGTGCCAGCAGCTTCGGGACAGGGTACTTTCTCCATAGCAATCAGCCCCAGCATTTT,CASSFGTGYFLHSNQPQHF
TRBJ2-5,TRBV28,NA,TRBD2,TGTGCCAGCAGGGATGCTAGCGGGAGTAGGGAGACCCAGTACTTC,CASRDASGSRETQYF
TRBJ1-5,TRBV19,NA,NA,TGTGCCAGTAGTATAAGGGTCCCCGCGTCGGGGCAGCCCCAGCATTTT,CASSIRVPASGQPQHF
TRBJ2-7,TRBV14,NA,TRBD1,TGTGCCAGCAGCCAACCCGGACAGGGGGGCTACGAGCAGTACTTC,CASSQPGQGGYEQYF
TRBJ1-1,TRBV11-2,NA,TRBD1,TGTGCCAGCAGCTTGGGACAGGGAAGCACTGAAGCTTTCTTT,CASSLGQGSTEAFF
TRBJ1-5,TRBV7-8,NA,NA,TGTGCCAGCAGCCTCGACCCGGTGAGAGGCAATCAGCCCCAGCATTTT,CASSLDPVRGNQPQHF
TRBJ2-7,TRBV20-1,once,NA,TGCAGTGCTCTCGCCGGCTACGAGCAGTACTTC,CSALAGYEQYF
TRBJ2-7,TRBV5-6,NA,NA,TGTGCCAGCAGCTTGGCCAATGCAGGGTTAAACTACGAGCAGTACTTC,CASSLANAGLNYEQYF
TRBJ1-4,TRBV19,NA,NA,TGTGCCAGTAGTCCTTGGGGAGAGGATAATGAAAAACTGTTTTTT,CASSPWGEDNEKLFF
TRBJ2-7,TRBV19,NA,TRBD1,TGTGCCAGTAGTATCCAGACAGGGTCCTACGAGCAGTACTTC,CASSIQTGSYEQYF
TRBJ2-5,TRBV5-4,NA,NA,TGTGCCAGCAGCTTGGGGTTCGAAGAGACCCAGTACTTC,CASSLGFEETQYF
TRBJ1-3,TRBV6-1,NA,NA,TGTGCCAGCAGTGAGTCTGTTAGGGTCTTTACTGGAAACACCATATATTTT,CASSESVRVFTGNTIYF
TRBJ2-2,TRBV7-2,NA,NA,TGTGCCAGCAGCTTATCAGGGGCAAGCGGGGAGCTGTTTTTT,CASSLSGASGELFF
TRBJ2-3,TRBV7-9,NA,NA,TGTGCCAGCAGCTTAGCTCCCCCCCCGAGTTATTTT,CASSLAPPPSYF
TRBJ1-2,TRBV19,NA,NA,TGTGCCAGTAGTATGGACACCTACTATGGCTACACCTTC,CASSMDTYYGYTF
TRBJ2-7,TRBV28,NA,NA,TGTGCCAGCAGCGAGTCTAGGGGTGAGCAGTACTTC,CASSESRGEQYF
TRBJ2-3,TRBV7-3,few,NA,TGTGCCAGCAGCTTAGGTGGTCTTACTAGCACAGATACGCAGTATTTT,CASSLGGLTSTDTQYF
TRBJ2-7,TRBV2,NA,TRBD1,TGTGCCAGCAGTGATGGGACAGGGTTGGGCGAGCAGTACTTC,CASSDGTGLGEQYF
TRBJ2-1,TRBV7-2,NA,NA,TGTGCCAGCAGCTTTCAACCGCTCCTAGCGAGGGTTGAGCAGTTCTTC,CASSFQPLLARVEQFF
TRBJ1-2,TRBV25-1,NA,NA,TGTGCCAGCAGGGACCCAGGATACGGCTACACCTTC,CASRDPGYGYTF
TRBJ2-7,TRBV6-6,NA,NA,TGTGCCAGCAGTGTCCGACAGGGAGGGATTTACGAGCAGTACTTC,CASSVRQGGIYEQYF
TRBJ2-7,TRBV28,NA,TRBD1,TGTGCCAGCAGGTCACCCGACAGGGCCTCCTACGAGCAGTACTTC,CASRSPDRASYEQYF
TRBJ2-2,TRBV10-3,NA,TRBD1,TGTGCCATCAGAGAAGGACAGGGGCGAAACACCGGGGAGCTGTTTTTT,CAIREGQGRNTGELFF
TRBJ1-2,TRBV11-2,NA,NA,TGTGCCAGCAGCTTAGGTGGTCCTGGCTACACCTTC,CASSLGGPGYTF
TRBJ1-3,TRBV7-2,NA,TRBD1,TGTGCCAGCAGTTCTCCGGGACAGGGTGCAGGAAACACCATATATTTT,CASSSPGQGAGNTIYF